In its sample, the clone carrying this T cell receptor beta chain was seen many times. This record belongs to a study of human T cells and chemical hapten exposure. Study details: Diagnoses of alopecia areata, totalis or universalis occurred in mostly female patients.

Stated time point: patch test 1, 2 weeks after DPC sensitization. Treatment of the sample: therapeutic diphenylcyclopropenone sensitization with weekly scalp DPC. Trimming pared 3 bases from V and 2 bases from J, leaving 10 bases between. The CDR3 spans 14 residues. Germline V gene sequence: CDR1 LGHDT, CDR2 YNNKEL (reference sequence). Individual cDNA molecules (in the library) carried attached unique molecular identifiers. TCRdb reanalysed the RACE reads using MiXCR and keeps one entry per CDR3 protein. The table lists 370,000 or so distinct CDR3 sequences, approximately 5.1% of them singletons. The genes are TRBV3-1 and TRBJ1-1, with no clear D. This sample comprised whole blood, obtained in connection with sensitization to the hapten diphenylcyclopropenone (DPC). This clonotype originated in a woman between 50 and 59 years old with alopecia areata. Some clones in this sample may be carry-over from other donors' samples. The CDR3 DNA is TGTGCCAGCAGCCAGGGTTTTGGTAACACTGAAGCTTTCTTT. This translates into CASSQGFGNTEAFF.